This paragraph covers one T cell receptor (beta chain) sequence. The antigen is undetermined. Read data end 3 residues before the CDR3 end; the end is taken from the germline J gene. This record belongs to a study of T cell clonality in common variable immunodeficiency. CVID and control samples used equivalent genomic DNA input. The table came from immunoSEQ multiplex PCR; TCRdb's copy has only in-frame clones and leaves some out. This sample has about 35,000 clones, each found more than once. For at least one year, all CVID subjects received replacement immunoglobulin. Study observations and caveats: Reportedly, TCR beta sequences from common variable immunodeficiency showed fewer deletions and N-nucleotide insertions. Shared TCRbeta clones were fewer between CVID subjects than controls.

The germline CDR1 and CDR2 sequences are LNHDA and SQIVND (reference sequence). The ends were cut back, 6 bases at V and 4 bases at J, with 24 bases in the middle. CDR3 length: 17 residues. The chain joins TRBV19 to TRBJ1-1; TRBD1 is a possible D gene (6 bases). Material for sequencing was peripheral blood mononuclear cells. This sequence originates from a human donor with common variable immunodeficiency. The sequenced part of the CDR3 DNA is TGTGCCAGTAGCCCTAGCACGCCTAATGCAGGGGCCACTGAA. Translated, it gives CASSPSTPNAGATE. The complete CDR3 protein is CASSPSTPNAGATEAFF.